The sequence of this T cell receptor beta chain was determined in a study of neoadjuvant anti-PD-1 for oral cavity cancer. The time point: after neoadjuvant nivolumab, at surgical resection. Sequencing was performed with immunoSEQ multiplex PCR; in TCRdb, only in-frame clones are kept and a portion is missing. The repertoire holds just over 65,000 clones, approximately 84% seen once, with around 3.2% in the top ten. CDR1 is MNHNY and CDR2 is SVGAGI in the germline V gene (reference sequence). CDR3 length: 15 amino acids. V trimming: 4 bases; J trimming: 10 bases; junction bases outside the gene matches: 7. This clone was observed a single time.

The receptor's source is a person aged 35-79 years with oral cavity squamous cell carcinoma. The chain joins TRBV6-6 to TRBJ2-1; the match to TRBD2 covers 13 bases. The starting material was PBMCs, obtained after nivolumab (anti-PD-1) treatment. The CDR3 nucleotides read TGTGCCAGCAGTTCAGGACTAGCGGGGGTGGGGGAGCAGTTCTTC. It is translated as CASSSGLAGVGEQFF.